A single sample is the source of the 14 T cell receptor beta chains below, sequenced in a study of blood T cell repertoires in COVID-19. Clones were sequenced by immunoSEQ multiplex PCR, and TCRdb holds only the in-frame ones, with some missing. The repertoire holds fewer than 500,000 clones, with 75% to 90% as singletons. Specimen: PBMCs or T cells enriched from blood (not recorded which). Receptor source: a woman between 18 and 29 years old who had recovered from COVID-19.

The rearrangement joins TRBV5-5 to TRBJ1-1; D remains unclear. The V end was cut by 2 bases, the J end by 1 base, with 15 bases between. The CDR3 is 16 residues long. Germline values: CDR1 SGHKS, CDR2 YYEKEE (reference sequence). DNA for the CDR3: TGTGCCAGCAGCTTATATAGTGTGCGCACGAACACTGAAGCTTTCTTT. It yields the protein CASSLYSVRTNTEAFF.

This clone was detected many times. This chain joins TRBV11-3 and TRBJ2-3; the match to TRBD1 covers 7 bases. Trimming removed 1 base from V and 2 bases from J; junction bases left unmatched: 3. Per the germline V gene, CDR1 is SGHNT and CDR2 is YENEEA. This CDR3 has 15 residues. The CDR3: CASSLGQGHTDTQYF. CDR3 sequence (DNA): TGTGCCAGCAGCTTAGGACAGGGACACACAGATACGCAGTATTTT.

The chain has TRBV5-8 and TRBJ1-6; no clear D gene. With 2 bases removed from V and 5 bases from J, the gap between germline ends came to 5 bases. The CDR3 is 13 residues long. The germline V gene encodes CDR1 SGHTS and CDR2 YDEGEE. CDR3 loop: CASSFGDNSPLHF. DNA of the CDR3: TGTGCCAGCAGCTTCGGTGATAATTCACCCCTCCACTTT.

The chain links TRBV19 to TRBJ1-2; weak D call: TRBD1 (5 bases). The CDR3 totals 14 residues. The germline V gene has CDR1 LNHDA and CDR2 SQIVND (reference sequence). Trimming pared 3 bases from V and 5 bases from J, leaving 13 bases between. Here the CDR3 reads CASSMYDRLYGYTF. The CDR3 DNA is TGTGCCAGTAGTATGTATGACAGACTTTATGGCTACACCTTC.

The rearrangement links TRBV7-2 to TRBJ1-3; possible D gene TRBD1, 5 bases. CDR1 SGHTA and CDR2 FQGNSA come from the germline V gene. V gave up 3 bases and J gave up 2 bases, with 11 bases separating them. CDR3 length equals 15 residues. CDR3 bases: TGTGCCAGCAGCTTTCAGGGCGGCACTGGAAACACCATATATTTT. Its protein is CASSFQGGTGNTIYF.

This chain connects TRBV19 to TRBJ1-2, with D possibly matching TRBD1 (5 bases). The ends were cut back, 5 bases at V and 4 bases at J, with 17 bases in the middle. CDR3 length: 15 residues. Germline V gene sequence: CDR1 LNHDA, CDR2 SQIVND (reference sequence). The CDR3 reads CASSSSISGGYGYTF. In DNA form, the CDR3 reads TGTGCCAGTAGTTCATCAATCTCGGGGGGCTATGGCTACACCTTC.

This sequence joins TRBV3-1 (or the pseudogene TRBV3-2) and TRBJ2-6; 7 nucleotides match TRBD1. This CDR3 contains 15 residues. In germline, CDR1 is LGHDT, CDR2 YNNKEL (reference sequence). With V trimmed by 0 bases and J by 11 bases, 7 bases remained unmatched. The CDR3 loop reads CASSQDDRAPHVLTF. For the CDR3, the DNA is TGTGCCAGCAGCCAAGATGACAGGGCTCCCCACGTCCTGACTTTC.

The chain uses TRBV15 and TRBJ2-7; D is perhaps TRBD1 (5 bases). Trimming removed 0 bases at V and 3 bases at J, with 9 bases between. The CDR3 runs 14 residues. Germline-derived CDR1 and CDR2 are LNHNV and YYDKDF (reference sequence). CDR3 sequence (DNA): TGTGCCACCAGCAGAGACAGGGCGAACTACGAGCAGTACTTC. Translated, it gives CATSRDRANYEQYF. The full variable domain, completed using reference TRBV15 and TRBJ2-7, is DAMVIQNPRYQVTQFGKPVTLSCSQTLNHNVMYWYQQKSSQAPKLLFHYYDKDFNNEADTPDNFQSRRPNTSFCFLDIRSPGLGDTAMYLCATSRDRANYEQYFGPGTRLTVT.

In regard to this clone: Other DNA sequences in the same sample also yield this CDR3. The rearrangement joins TRBV5-1 to TRBJ2-3; 7 bases line up with TRBD1. The germline V gene has CDR1 SGHRS and CDR2 YFSETQ. CDR3 size: 15 residues. Trimming took 0 bases from V and 3 from J; bases not matched to a gene: 4. The CDR3 region is CASSLVGQSTDTQYF. In DNA form, the CDR3 reads TGCGCCAGCAGCTTGGTGGGACAGAGTACAGATACGCAGTATTTT.

V is TRBV2 and J is TRBJ2-1; perhaps TRBD2 as D (5 bases). The V end lost 6 bases, the J end lost 6 bases, and 15 bases lay between the germline ends. Germline lookup yields CDR1 SNHLY and CDR2 FYNNEI. This CDR3 is 14 amino acids long. The CDR3 DNA reads TGTGCCAGCAGCCGTAGAGGGCCCTTCAATGAGCAGTTCTTC. Amino acids: CASSRRGPFNEQFF.

The chain is built from TRBV5-1 and TRBJ1-6; 7 bases match TRBD1. The CDR3 totals 16 residues. V was clipped by 4 bases and J by 6 bases; unmatched bases: 10. Germline V lookup: CDR1 SGHRS, CDR2 YFSETQ. DNA of the CDR3: TGCGCCAGCAGCGCAGAGACAGGGACGGGTAATTCACCCCTCCACTTT. It translates to CASSAETGTGNSPLHF.

V and J are TRBV24-1 and TRBJ2-1, with TRBD1 matching 7 bases. Trimming at V came to 5 bases and at J to 3 bases, leaving 3 bases not matched to a gene. The CDR3 runs to 14 residues. From germline, CDR1 is KGHDR and CDR2 SFDVKD. CDR3 DNA: TGTGCCACCAGTGCTAACAGGGGCTACAATGAGCAGTTCTTC. Protein sequence: CATSANRGYNEQFF.

J is TRBJ1-2 and V is TRBV9, with 7 bases identical to TRBD1. The CDR3 is 13 amino acids. Per the germline V gene, CDR1 is SGDLS and CDR2 is YYNGEE. Losses at the gene ends were 3 bases for V and 6 bases for J; bases not matched to a gene: 5. CDR3 amino acids: CASSGQGRDGYTF. The CDR3 DNA reads as TGTGCCAGCAGCGGACAGGGACGGGATGGCTACACCTTC. The full variable domain, in which reference TRBV9 and TRBJ1-2 provide the parts outside the CDR3, is DSGVTQTPKHLITATGQRVTLRCSPRSGDLSVYWYQQSLDQGLQFLIQYYNGEERAKGNILERFSAQQFPDLHSELNLSSLELGDSALYFCASSGQGRDGYTFGSGTRLTVV.

This rearrangement joins TRBV10-3 to TRBJ2-7; D call uncertain. The CDR3 spans 15 residues. The V and J ends lost 0 bases and 6 bases respectively, with 15 bases between them. Germline CDR1 is ENHRY and CDR2 is SYGVKD. DNA for the CDR3: TGTGCCATCAGTGAGTCGGTTGGAGTGGTCGGCGAGCAGTACTTC. Encoded protein: CAISESVGVVGEQYF.